The rows below give T cell receptor beta chains drawn from one sample of a study of memory CD4+ T cells and cytomegalovirus serostatus. Using immunoSEQ multiplex PCR, the repertoire was profiled, and TCRdb retains in-frame clones only, with some absent. The table records 80,000 or so clones, roughly three quarters of them present only once. The sequenced sample was memory CD4+ T cells from blood. Receptor source: an adult in good health and CMV-seropositive. Both conserved end residues are part of each CDR3. D genes are given only for firm matches. For some rows the clone size is stated as once, few or many, or as a class when expanded; others skip it.

v_gene,j_gene,abundance,d_gene,CDR3nt,CDR3aa
TRBV27,TRBJ2-1,NA,NA,TGTGCCAGCAGCCTAGAGGAGGTCTCCTACAATGAGCAGTTCTTC,CASSLEEVSYNEQFF
TRBV10-2,TRBJ1-1,once,TRBD1,TGCGCCAGCAGTGAGGGGACAGGGTTGGGCAGGGCTTTCTTT,CASSEGTGLGRAFF
TRBV2,TRBJ2-1,NA,NA,TGTGCCAGCAGTGACTGGGGTCCCGCGTTCTTC,CASSDWGPAFF
TRBV5-1,TRBJ1-2,NA,NA,TGCGCCAGCAGCCAACAGACAGGAAAGGGCTATGGCTACACCTTC,CASSQQTGKGYGYTF
TRBV6-5,TRBJ2-7,NA,TRBD2,TGTGCCAGCAGTTTAGCGGGGGGGTCCTACGAGCAGTACTTC,CASSLAGGSYEQYF
TRBV7-2,TRBJ2-7,NA,NA,TGTGCCAGCAGCTTAACACGGCCAGGCAACGAGCAGTACTTC,CASSLTRPGNEQYF
TRBV5-1,TRBJ1-2,NA,TRBD1,TGCGCCAGCTACTCCGGACAGGGGAACTATGGCTACACCTTC,CASYSGQGNYGYTF
TRBV7-8,TRBJ1-1,NA,TRBD1,TGTGCCAGCAGCTTACGGGACAGGGGGTCGAACACTGAAGCTTTCTTT,CASSLRDRGSNTEAFF
TRBV2,TRBJ1-1,few,NA,TGTGCCAGTAGATACACTGAAGCTTTCTTT,CASRYTEAFF
TRBV6-5,TRBJ1-3,NA,NA,TGTGCCAGCGTCTCTTTAAGCTCTGGAAACACCATATATTTT,CASVSLSSGNTIYF
TRBV7-9,TRBJ1-3,NA,NA,TGTGCCAGCAGCCACCACGACAGGCCCGGAAACACCATATATTTT,CASSHHDRPGNTIYF
TRBV10-1,TRBJ1-1,NA,NA,TGCGCCAGCAGTGAGTCGGGCGAGCGAACTGAAGCTTTCTTT,CASSESGERTEAFF